This TCR beta chain is from a study of a mutant IDH1 vaccine in newly diagnosed glioma. For the study at large: Commencement of vaccination occurred 4-6 weeks following radiotherapy alone, or concurrently with temozolomide cycles. Antecedent treatment encompassed radiotherapy, temozolomide, or their combination; the majority received both. Treatment recipients were about 60% male and approximately 40% female, and their mean age was roughly 40 years.

The time point: week 35, safety follow-up. In every dose of vaccine, 300 ug of mutant IDH1 20-mer peptide was given alongside topical imiquimod. A note on this clone: The antigen is not known.

Generated by immunoSEQ multiplex PCR, the TCRdb table keeps only in-frame clones and is missing some. Among 50,000 to 70,000 clones listed, 60% to 75% were seen once. The CDR3 covers 15 residues. CDR1 and CDR2 (germline): MNHEY, SMNVEV (reference sequence). Deletions cut 4 bases from V and 5 bases from J, with 17 bases between. Sequencing used PBMCs, obtained from a glioma patient whose treatment included an IDH1 peptide vaccine. The receptor was isolated from a man aged 50-59 years with glioma. The J gene is TRBJ1-2, the V gene TRBV27; TRBD1 is a possible D gene (6 bases). The CDR3 region is CASSSGGGTRYGYTF. DNA for the CDR3: TGTGCCAGCAGTTCGGGAGGGGGTACGAGATATGGCTACACCTTC.